The 30 T cell receptor beta chains below all came from one sample that was sequenced in a study of blood T cell repertoires in COVID-19. TCRdb keeps only in-frame clones here, not all; method: immunoSEQ multiplex PCR. The table has under 300,000 clones, 70% to 90% seen once. The sample taken for sequencing was peripheral blood. The receptors here all came from a woman between 40 and 55 years old who had recovered from COVID-19.

The chain has TRBV3-1 (or the pseudogene TRBV3-2) and TRBJ2-2, with D maybe TRBD1 (6 bases). The CDR3 covers 18 residues. Trimming took off 4 bases at V and 6 bases at J, with 24 bases between the two ends. CDR1 is LGHDT and CDR2 is YNNKEL in the germline V gene (reference sequence). The CDR3 bases are TGTGCCAGCAGCCCCCGGCAGGGCCAGGGGTCGTACGCCGGGGAGCTGTTTTTT. Its protein is CASSPRQGQGSYAGELFF.

This chain uses TRBV2 with TRBJ2-1; no reliable D call. The length of the CDR3 is 12 residues. Germline values: CDR1 SNHLY, CDR2 FYNNEI. Deletions cut 6 bases from V and 4 bases from J, with 7 bases between. The CDR3 spells CASRGSYNEQFF. The CDR3 DNA reads TGTGCCAGCAGGGGCTCTTACAATGAGCAGTTCTTC.

This chain links TRBV6-5 with TRBJ1-2; 7 bases agree with TRBD1. The junction had 7 bases not matched to a gene; V was cut back by 2 bases and J by 7 bases. Germline-derived CDR1 and CDR2 are MNHEY and SVGAGI. This CDR3 spans 14 amino acids. The DNA of the CDR3 is TGTGCCAGCAGTTACGACAGGGTATCTGGTGGCTACACCTTC. Protein product: CASSYDRVSGGYTF.

This rearrangement joins TRBV19 to TRBJ1-2; 10 bases align to TRBD1. Germline-derived CDR1 and CDR2 are LNHDA and SQIVND (reference sequence). Trimming cost V 6 bases and J 7 bases; bases outside gene matches: 2. This CDR3 spans 12 amino acids. The DNA of the CDR3 is TGTGCCAGTAGGGACAGGGGGTTTGGCTACACCTTC. This sequence encodes CASRDRGFGYTF.

The chain joins TRBV11-2 to TRBJ2-2; 7 nucleotides match TRBD1. The trim removed 5 bases at V and 7 bases at J, leaving 10 bases unmatched. Per germline, CDR1 SGHAT and CDR2 FQNNGV. The CDR3 contains 15 residues. CDR3: CASSPGVGGGGELFF. Here the CDR3 DNA reads TGTGCCAGCAGCCCCGGGGTAGGGGGCGGCGGGGAGCTGTTTTTT.

This chain connects TRBV18 to TRBJ2-3; no clear D gene. Germline CDR1 and CDR2: KGHSH and LQKENI. This CDR3 has 14 amino acids. Trimming shortened V by 3 bases and J by 1 base, and 8 bases separated the two germline ends. The DNA for the CDR3 is TGTGCCAGCTCACCCCCCCGGGGCACAGATACGCAGTATTTT. It yields the protein CASSPPRGTDTQYF. Using reference TRBV18 and TRBJ2-3 for the parts outside the CDR3, the full variable domain is NAGVMQNPRHLVRRRGQEARLRCSPMKGHSHVYWYRQLPEEGLKFMVYLQKENIIDESGMPKERFSAEFPKEGPSILRIQQVVRGDSAAYFCASSPPRGTDTQYFGPGTRLTVL.

This chain uses TRBV4-3 with TRBJ2-1; 11 bases match TRBD2. The CDR3 has 16 residues. Germline CDR1 and CDR2: LGHNA and YSLEER. V was clipped by 1 base and J by 1 base; unmatched bases: 0. The CDR3 loop reads CASSQGLAGSYNEQFF. The CDR3 DNA sequence: TGCGCCAGCAGCCAAGGACTAGCGGGATCCTACAATGAGCAGTTCTTC.

The rearrangement uses TRBV19 and TRBJ1-1; no reliable D call. This CDR3 is built from 17 residues. V lost 3 bases, J lost 4 bases, and 21 bases lay in between. Germline V gene data show CDR1 as LNHDA and CDR2 as SQIVND (reference sequence). The CDR3 reads CASSMQALTLGSTEAFF. As DNA, the CDR3 is TGTGCCAGTAGTATGCAGGCCCTGACCCTTGGGTCCACTGAAGCTTTCTTT.

The V gene is TRBV18, the J gene TRBJ1-2; D not certain. The germline V and J ends were trimmed by 3 bases and 6 bases, with 11 bases remaining between them. Germline CDR1 reads KGHSH; CDR2 reads LQKENI. The CDR3 is 13 residues long. This CDR3 is CASSPREGDGYTF. The CDR3 DNA reads TGTGCCAGCTCACCCCGGGAGGGTGATGGCTACACCTTC.

This chain links TRBV5-1 with TRBJ1-6; a possible D gene is TRBD1 (5 bases). CDR1 and CDR2 from the germline V gene are SGHRS and YFSETQ. The ends were cut back, 0 bases at V and 10 bases at J, with 14 bases in the middle. This CDR3 contains 15 residues. CDR3 protein: CASSLGGVLGSPLHF. DNA for the CDR3: TGCGCCAGCAGCTTGGGGGGGGTCTTGGGCTCACCCCTCCACTTT.

The chain joins TRBV7-6 to TRBJ2-1; 9 positions match TRBD1. The CDR3 loop spans 20 amino acids. Trimming at V came to 5 bases and at J to 0 bases, leaving 17 bases not matched to a gene. CDR1 is SGHVS and CDR2 is FNYEAQ in the germline V gene. The CDR3 bases are TGTGCCAGCAGCACCGACAGGGGGAGGGAGCGGCTTAGCTCCTACAATGAGCAGTTCTTC. Amino acid sequence: CASSTDRGRERLSSYNEQFF.

The genes are TRBV11-2 and TRBJ2-3; TRBD1 matches 9 bases. Germline V gives CDR1 SGHAT, CDR2 FQNNGV. The J segment lost 3 bases and the V segment lost 6 bases, leaving 4 bases of the junction unmatched. The CDR3 totals 14 residues. DNA for the CDR3: TGTGCCAGCAGATCCGGGACAGGGACAGATACGCAGTATTTT. Translating it yields CASRSGTGTDTQYF.

This sequence joins TRBV30 and TRBJ2-7; tentative D call: TRBD2 (5 bases). Trimming shortened V by 3 bases and J by 2 bases, and 17 bases separated the two germline ends. CDR3 size: 15 residues. Germline loops: CDR1 GTSNPN, CDR2 SVGIG (reference sequence). The CDR3 loop is CAWRLAASQTYEQYF. The DNA for the CDR3 is TGTGCCTGGAGATTGGCGGCTAGCCAGACCTACGAGCAGTACTTC. The full variable domain, its missing parts supplied by reference TRBV30 and TRBJ2-7, is SQTIHQWPATLVQPVGSPLSLECTVEGTSNPNLYWYRQAAGRGLQLLFYSVGIGQISSEVPQNLSASRPQDRQFILSSKKLLLSDSGFYLCAWRLAASQTYEQYFGPGTRLTVT.

This chain connects TRBV12-3 or TRBV12-4 to TRBJ2-7, with 8 bases aligning to TRBD2. The trim removed 6 bases at V and 4 bases at J, leaving 5 bases unmatched. This CDR3 is 13 amino acids long. In DNA, the CDR3 is TGTGCCAGCAGCGACCCGGGGGGGTACGAGCAGTACTTC. As protein: CASSDPGGYEQYF.

The genes are TRBV19 and TRBJ2-5; 9 nucleotides align to TRBD2. V dropped 5 bases and J dropped 1; count of bases not matched to a gene: 5. Per germline, CDR1 LNHDA and CDR2 SQIVND (reference sequence). This CDR3 contains 15 residues. CDR3 DNA sequence: TGTGCCAGTAGTCTGGCGGGAGGGGGCCAAGAGACCCAGTACTTC. Amino acids: CASSLAGGGQETQYF.

The rearrangement joins TRBV5-4 to TRBJ2-7; D perhaps matches TRBD2 (5 bases). CDR1 SGHNT and CDR2 YYREEE come from the germline V gene (reference sequence). The CDR3 is 14 residues long. V lost 0 bases and J lost 4, with 11 bases in between. This CDR3 reads CASSLVSRGYEQYF. CDR3 nucleotide sequence: TGTGCCAGCAGCTTGGTTTCCCGGGGTTACGAGCAGTACTTC.

The V gene is TRBV11-2, the J gene TRBJ1-2; no reliable D call. CDR1 and CDR2 from the germline V gene are SGHAT and FQNNGV. V shed 7 bases and J shed 7 bases, with 19 bases lying between them. CDR3 length: 14 amino acids. CDR3 sequence (DNA): TGTGCCAGCACCTCGCGAGGGTGGCGAGGTGGCTACACCTTC. Translated, it gives CASTSRGWRGGYTF.

This clone turned up a few times. The chain carries TRBV5-1 and TRBJ2-7; D might be TRBD1 (5 bases). The germline CDR1 and CDR2 sequences are SGHRS and YFSETQ. CDR3 size: 15 residues. V shed 2 bases and J shed 5 bases, with 17 bases lying between them. CDR3 region: CASSFGAGNLHEQYF. The CDR3 DNA follows: TGCGCCAGCAGCTTTGGGGCAGGGAACCTACACGAGCAGTACTTC. Variable domain in full (rest from reference TRBV5-1 and TRBJ2-7): KAGVTQTPRYLIKTRGQQVTLSCSPISGHRSVSWYQQTPGQGLQFLFEYFSETQRNKGNFPGRFSGRQFSNSRSEMNVSTLELGDSALYLCASSFGAGNLHEQYFGPGTRLTVT.

The V gene is TRBV7-2, the J gene TRBJ2-3; a weak D match, TRBD2 (5 bases). Looked up from germline, CDR1 is SGHTA and CDR2 is FQGNSA. This CDR3 is built from 16 residues. V was pared by 1 base and J by 6 bases, with 17 bases between. DNA for the CDR3: TGTGCCAGCAGCTTAGGGACTCTCCCACACGCCGATACGCAGTATTTT. Translation: CASSLGTLPHADTQYF.

V usage is TRBV13 and J usage is TRBJ2-7; 9 bases agree with TRBD1. The CDR3 is 16 residues long. V gave up 1 base and J gave up 3 bases; unmatched junction bases: 7. CDR1 and CDR2 from the germline V gene are PRHDT and FYEKMQ (reference sequence). This CDR3 is CASSLAPGQGLYEQYF. As DNA, the CDR3 is TGTGCCAGCAGCTTAGCCCCGGGACAGGGTCTCTACGAGCAGTACTTC.

The J gene is TRBJ2-7, the V gene TRBV2; 7 nucleotides align to TRBD1. CDR1 SNHLY and CDR2 FYNNEI come from the germline V gene. V dropped 6 bases and J dropped 3; count of bases not matched to a gene: 11. This CDR3 has 15 residues. CDR3 nucleotide sequence: TGTGCCAGCAGGGAACAGGGGACCCCTCGCTACGAGCAGTACGTC. Its protein is CASREQGTPRYEQYV.

CDR3 in DNA: TGCGCCAGCAGCTTGCCCTCGGGACAGTCACAAGAGACCCAGTACTTC. Protein sequence: CASSLPSGQSQETQYF. The chain carries TRBV5-1 and TRBJ2-5; 7 bases agree with TRBD1. Per germline, CDR1 SGHRS and CDR2 YFSETQ. The CDR3 consists of 16 residues. The V and J ends lost 1 base and 2 bases, in that order; junction bases with no gene match: 8.

As DNA, the CDR3 is TGTGCCAGCAGTGTGGAGGGTTCGGATGAAAAACTGTTTTTT. Translated, it gives CASSVEGSDEKLFF. The chain links TRBV2 to TRBJ1-4; D remains ambiguous. From germline, CDR1 is SNHLY and CDR2 FYNNEI. The CDR3 extends over 14 amino acids. V gave up 4 bases and J gave up 6 bases, with 12 bases separating them. Full variable domain (rest looked up from reference TRBV2 and TRBJ1-4): EPEVTQTPSHQVTQMGQEVILRCVPISNHLYFYWYRQILGQKVEFLVSFYNNEISEKSEIFDDQFSVERPDGSNFTLKIRSTKLEDSAMYFCASSVEGSDEKLFFGSGTQLSVL.

V gene TRBV28 combines with J gene TRBJ2-1; a weak D match, TRBD2 (7 bases). The V gene lost 3 bases and the J gene lost 4 bases, with 28 bases spanning the gap. The V gene's germline CDR1 is MDHEN and CDR2 SYDVKM. The CDR3 runs to 20 residues. The CDR3 bases are TGTGCCAGCAGTTTGGGAGTCGGGGAGGGGGAAAAAGGGGGATACAATGAGCAGTTCTTC. It translates to CASSLGVGEGEKGGYNEQFF.

This clone was detected once. This chain links TRBV29-1 with TRBJ1-2; D might be TRBD1 (5 bases). Trimming removed 6 bases at V and 2 bases at J, with 7 bases between. Germline V CDR1 and CDR2: SQVTM, ANQGSEA. The CDR3 loop spans 11 amino acids. The CDR3 DNA reads TGCAGCGTCGACAGCAACTATGGCTACACCTTC. Translated: CSVDSNYGYTF.

This chain joins TRBV7-9 and TRBJ1-6; 7 nucleotides agree with TRBD1. From germline, CDR1 is SEHNR and CDR2 FQNEAQ (reference sequence). The CDR3 totals 16 residues. Trimming took 5 bases from V and 3 from J; bases not matched to a gene: 7. The CDR3: CASSPGQVYYNSPLHF. The CDR3 DNA is TGTGCCAGCAGCCCAGGACAGGTCTACTATAATTCACCCCTCCACTTT.

CDR3 residues: CSGGQGQKLFF. The CDR3 region has the DNA TGCAGCGGCGGACAGGGGCAAAAACTGTTTTTT. The J gene is TRBJ1-4, the V gene TRBV29-1; 9 bases are a match to TRBD1. This CDR3 spans 11 amino acids. V was clipped by 7 bases and J by 9 bases; unmatched bases: 3. Germline V lookup: CDR1 SQVTM, CDR2 ANQGSEA.

With respect to this clone: The same CDR3 also results from other DNA sequences found in this sample. This chain links TRBV6-6 with TRBJ1-2; 7 nucleotides agree with TRBD1. Germline V gene lookup returns CDR1 MNHNY and CDR2 SVGAGI (reference sequence). The CDR3 covers 13 residues. The ends lost 2 bases at V and 3 bases at J; junction bases unmatched: 0. The CDR3 DNA reads as TGTGCCAGCAGTTACCAGGGGGACTATGGCTACACCTTC. It is translated as CASSYQGDYGYTF.

The chain combines TRBV4-3 with TRBJ2-4; 8 bases fit TRBD2. V lost 3 bases to trimming and J lost 3 bases; unmatched junction nucleotides: 10. The CDR3 covers 17 residues. Germline assignment: CDR1 LGHNA and CDR2 YSLEER. In nucleotides, the CDR3 is TGCGCCAGCAGCCAGGCAACTAGCGGAGGGATCAAAAACATTCAGTACTTC. Translated, it gives CASSQATSGGIKNIQYF.

This clone was seen just once. The chain recombines TRBV6-1 with TRBJ1-5; D ambiguous. This CDR3 has 15 amino acids. Germline CDR1 MNHNS, CDR2 SASEGT. Deletions cut 1 base from V and 0 bases from J, with 7 bases between. CDR3 nucleotide sequence: TGTGCCAGCAGTGAAGGGAGCTATAGCAATCAGCCCCAGCATTTT. Amino acids: CASSEGSYSNQPQHF.